This TCR beta chain was sequenced in a study of blood T cell repertoires in COVID-19. For the study at large: COVID-19 samples from acute and convalescent phases originated in the United States, Italy and Spain.

Using immunoSEQ multiplex PCR, the repertoire was profiled, and TCRdb retains in-frame clones only, with some absent. This table holds 150,000 to 250,000 clones, 87% found once. From germline, CDR1 is SGHRS and CDR2 YFSETQ. Trimming stripped 6 bases from V and 0 bases from J, with 18 bases between. The CDR3 extends over 16 amino acids. This clone was seen once. Those who participated ranged in age from roughly 18 to 89 years and resided in 20 to 30 US areas. Sample: PBMCs or T cells enriched from blood (not recorded which). The TCR comes from a woman between 25 and 40 years old who had recovered from COVID-19. The V call is TRBV5-1, the J call TRBJ1-1; weak D call: TRBD1 (5 bases). CDR3 in amino acids: CASNNGGNVMNTEAFF. The CDR3 nucleotides are TGCGCCAGCAATAACGGGGGGAATGTTATGAACACTGAAGCTTTCTTT.